This T cell receptor (beta chain) was sequenced in a study of shared clonotypes between healthy human individuals. Findings of the study overall: Clonotypes shared by all four sorted-subset donors had higher generation probabilities than non-shared clonotypes.

Donors had no recently reported acute infections or vaccinations and were HIV-negative. Assay execution proceeded at the deep level. As handled by the study authors: Junction-only immunoSEQ data arrived without quality scores, meaning filtering differed. Repertoires were generated with immunoSEQ multiplex PCR, while TCRdb's copy carries only in-frame clones and drops some. For V, J and clone size, that table is used; D and trimming come from the DNA. The sample consists of around 750,000 clones, around 74% of them appearing once. Per the germline V gene, CDR1 is SNHLY and CDR2 is FYNNEI. Trimming cost V 6 bases and J 5 bases; bases outside gene matches: 6. The CDR3 has 13 residues. In this sample, this clone turned up once. What it recognizes is unknown.

This TCR was sampled from a woman aged 30 to 39 in good health. The sample taken for sequencing was memory CD4+ T cells sorted from blood. Subset defined: CD45RA-negative fraction. The chain joins TRBV2 to TRBJ1-1; 7 nucleotides agree with TRBD1. The CDR3 DNA is TGTGCCAGCAGGGCCACAGGGGAAACTGAAGCTTTCTTT. The encoded protein is CASRATGETEAFF.